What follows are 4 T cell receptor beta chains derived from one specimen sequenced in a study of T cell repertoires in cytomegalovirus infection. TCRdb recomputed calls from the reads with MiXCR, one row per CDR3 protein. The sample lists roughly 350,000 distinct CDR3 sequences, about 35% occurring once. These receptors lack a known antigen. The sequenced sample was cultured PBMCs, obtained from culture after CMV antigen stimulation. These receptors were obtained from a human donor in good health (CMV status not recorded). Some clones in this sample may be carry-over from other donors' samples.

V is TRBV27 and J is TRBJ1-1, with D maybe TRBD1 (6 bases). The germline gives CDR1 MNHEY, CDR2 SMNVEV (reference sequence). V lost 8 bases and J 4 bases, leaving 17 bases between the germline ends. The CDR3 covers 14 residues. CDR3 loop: CASEPIPGATEAFF. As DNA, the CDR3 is TGTGCCAGCGAGCCGATACCAGGGGCCACTGAAGCTTTCTTT.

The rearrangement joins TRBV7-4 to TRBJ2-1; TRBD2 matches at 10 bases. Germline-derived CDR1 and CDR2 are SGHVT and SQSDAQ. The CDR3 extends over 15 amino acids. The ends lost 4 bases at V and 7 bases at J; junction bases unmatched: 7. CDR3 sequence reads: CASSSTSGIGNEQFF. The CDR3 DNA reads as TGTGCCAGCAGCTCCACTAGCGGGATCGGAAATGAGCAGTTCTTC.

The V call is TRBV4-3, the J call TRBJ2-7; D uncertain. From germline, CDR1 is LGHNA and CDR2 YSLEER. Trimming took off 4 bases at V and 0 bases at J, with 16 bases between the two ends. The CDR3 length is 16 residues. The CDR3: CASSRMNGEGSYEQYF. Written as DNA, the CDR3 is TGCGCCAGCAGCCGCATGAATGGGGAAGGCTCCTACGAGCAGTACTTC.

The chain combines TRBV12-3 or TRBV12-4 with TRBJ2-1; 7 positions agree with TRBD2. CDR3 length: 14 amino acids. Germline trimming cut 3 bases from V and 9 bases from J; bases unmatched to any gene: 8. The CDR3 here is CASSLTSFPGEQFF. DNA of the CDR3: TGTGCCAGCAGTTTGACTAGCTTCCCAGGTGAGCAGTTCTTC.